The rows below give T cell receptor beta chains drawn from one sample of a study of regulatory T cells in long-lasting Graves disease. In TCRdb, the multiplex PCR reads were re-called with MiXCR into one record per CDR3 protein. The sample yields 300,000 to 400,000 distinct CDR3 sequences, about 20% seen once. The sequenced sample was peripheral blood mononuclear cells (PBMCs), obtained at new diagnosis, from a patient treated with antithyroid drugs. Every receptor here comes from a female donor with Graves disease. Each CDR3 is given with its conserved first and last residue. A D gene is named only where the DNA matches it firmly. Not all rows give a size; the values are once, few, many and, for expanded clones, a class.

J gene | D gene | clone size | V gene | CDR3 protein | CDR3 DNA
TRBJ2-1 | . | many | TRBV28 | CASSLGGREEQFF | TGTGCCAGCAGTTTGGGGGGTAGGGAAGAGCAGTTCTTC
TRBJ2-1 | . | many | TRBV2 | CATNGSPLALYNEQFF | TGTGCCACCAACGGGAGCCCCCTTGCATTATACAATGAGCAGTTCTTC
TRBJ2-1 | TRBD2 | many | TRBV11-2 | CASSLASTAGVREQFF | TGTGCCAGCAGCTTAGCAAGTACGGCGGGAGTAAGAGAGCAGTTCTTC
TRBJ1-2 | . | many | TRBV6-1 | CASSVTPGGDYGYTF | TGTGCCAGCTCCGTTACACCGGGGGGCGACTATGGCTACACCTTC
TRBJ2-5 | . | many | TRBV7-9 | CASSPPIQETQYF | TGTGCCAGCAGCCCCCCGATTCAAGAGACCCAGTACTTC
TRBJ2-3 | . | few | TRBV20-1 | CSARADGSNFGRTDTQYF | TGCAGTGCTAGAGCTGACGGGAGTAATTTTGGTAGGACAGATACGCAGTATTTT
TRBJ1-2 | . | . | TRBV30 | CAWSDRTDPRGYGYTF | TGTGCCTGGAGCGATAGGACAGACCCGCGAGGCTATGGCTACACCTTC
TRBJ2-1 | TRBD2 | many | TRBV30 | CAWTLRLAEYNEQFF | TGTGCCTGGACCTTAAGGCTAGCGGAATACAATGAGCAGTTCTTC
TRBJ2-7 | . | few | TRBV18 | CASSPLERGEQYF | TGTGCCAGCTCACCTTTAGAACGGGGGGAGCAGTACTTC
TRBJ2-7 | . | many | TRBV12-3/TRBV12-4 | CASSPHRASYEQYF | TGTGCCAGCAGTCCCCACCGGGCGTCCTACGAGCAGTACTTC
TRBJ1-1 | . | . | TRBV4-1 | CASSPQMNTEAFF | TGCGCCAGCAGCCCACAAATGAACACTGAAGCTTTCTTT
TRBJ2-3 | . | many | TRBV27 | CASSSGAYTQYF | TGTGCCAGCAGTTCGGGAGCATATACGCAGTATTTT
TRBJ2-7 | . | many | TRBV14 | CASSQERGKPYEQYF | TGTGCCAGCAGCCAAGAGCGGGGAAAACCCTACGAGCAGTACTTC
TRBJ2-7 | . | many | TRBV9 | CASSARAGAAYEQYF | TGTGCCAGCAGCGCTCGAGCGGGCGCAGCCTACGAGCAGTACTTC
TRBJ1-2 | TRBD1 | . | TRBV7-9 | CASSAQGDRPFSNYGYTF | TGTGCCAGCAGCGCCCAAGGGGACAGGCCCTTTTCAAACTATGGCTACACCTTC
TRBJ1-2 | . | . | TRBV19 | CASSWGEAYGYTF | TGTGCCAGTAGTTGGGGGGAGGCCTATGGCTACACCTTC
TRBJ2-7 | . | many | TRBV11-2 | CASSLEQGGAYEQYF | TGTGCCAGCAGCTTGGAACAGGGAGGGGCCTACGAGCAGTACTTC
TRBJ2-7 | . | many | TRBV28 | CASSFAPREQYF | TGTGCCAGCAGTTTTGCCCCCCGCGAGCAGTACTTC
TRBJ1-2 | TRBD1 | many | TRBV28 | CASTQRGDRGRLGYTF | TGTGCCAGCACTCAACGAGGTGACAGGGGGCGGTTGGGCTACACCTTC
TRBJ1-1 | TRBD1 | many | TRBV27 | CASSSLYRDRERNTEAFF | TGTGCCAGCAGTTCATTATACCGGGACAGGGAAAGGAACACTGAAGCTTTCTTT
TRBJ1-2 | . | many | TRBV10-3 | CAISEGQGYGYTF | TGTGCCATCAGTGAGGGCCAAGGCTATGGCTACACCTTC
TRBJ2-3 | . | many | TRBV28 | CASSLGSGLDTQYF | TGTGCCAGCAGTTTGGGATCCGGGCTAGATACGCAGTATTTT
TRBJ1-2 | TRBD1 | many | TRBV3-1 | CASSQGYRGDYTF | TGTGCCAGCAGCCAAGGGTACAGGGGTGACTACACCTTC
TRBJ2-7 | . | many | TRBV2 | CASSGGSLEYEQYF | TGTGCCAGCAGTGGCGGCAGCTTGGAGTACGAGCAGTACTTC
TRBJ2-1 | . | few | TRBV28 | CASSRLGGYNEQFF | TGTGCCAGCAGTCGCCTCGGCGGTTACAATGAGCAGTTCTTC